One sample yielded the 20 T cell receptor beta chains listed below, sequenced in a study of shared clonotypes between healthy human individuals. Assay used: immunoSEQ multiplex PCR; TCRdb lists only in-frame clones, some missing. The table has hundreds of thousands of clones, 60% to 85% seen once. What was sequenced was PBMCs. These receptors were obtained from a woman aged 35 to 49 in good health. Some clones in this sample may be carry-over from other donors' samples.

This chain uses TRBV19 with TRBJ2-2; 8 bases fit TRBD2. The CDR3 runs 18 residues. The V gene's germline CDR1 is LNHDA and CDR2 SQIVND (reference sequence). J lost 0 bases, V lost 7 bases, and 13 bases had no gene match. For the CDR3, the DNA is TGTGCCAGTACCAGCCCCAGCGGGAGTAGGGCGAACACCGGGGAGCTGTTTTTT. Its translation: CASTSPSGSRANTGELFF.

About this clone: It may be a read error: a sequence one base away is much more abundant. This same CDR3 is encoded by further DNA sequences in the sample. The chain recombines TRBV30 with TRBJ2-7; D might be TRBD1 (6 bases). Germline loops: CDR1 GTSNPN, CDR2 SVGIG (reference sequence). The CDR3 contains 11 residues. The V and J ends lost 8 bases and 5 bases respectively, with 13 bases between them. Written as DNA, the CDR3 is TGTGCCCGGACAGAGGGACACGAGCAGTACTTC. Translation: CARTEGHEQYF.

In nucleotides, the CDR3 is TGTGCCTGGAAAACCAGCGACGGCTACACAGATACGCAGTATTTT. Translation: CAWKTSDGYTDTQYF. The chain combines TRBV30 with TRBJ2-3; D is uncertain. Germline V CDR1 and CDR2: GTSNPN, SVGIG (reference sequence). The CDR3 runs to 15 residues. Deletions cut 4 bases from V and 2 bases from J, with 16 bases between. Combining the CDR3 with reference TRBV30 and TRBJ2-3 gives the whole variable domain SQTIHQWPATLVQPVGSPLSLECTVEGTSNPNLYWYRQAAGRGLQLLFYSVGIGQISSEVPQNLSASRPQDRQFILSSKKLLLSDSGFYLCAWKTSDGYTDTQYFGPGTRLTVL.

The chain has TRBV30 and TRBJ1-4; TRBD1 aligns across 8 bases. The germline gives CDR1 GTSNPN, CDR2 SVGIG (reference sequence). V dropped 4 bases and J dropped 7; count of bases not matched to a gene: 8. The length of the CDR3 is 14 residues. CDR3 in DNA: TGTGCCTGGAAACCGACAGGGGCCGGTGAAAAACTGTTTTTT. It specifies CAWKPTGAGEKLFF. Looking up the rest from reference TRBV30 and TRBJ1-4 gives the full variable domain: SQTIHQWPATLVQPVGSPLSLECTVEGTSNPNLYWYRQAAGRGLQLLFYSVGIGQISSEVPQNLSASRPQDRQFILSSKKLLLSDSGFYLCAWKPTGAGEKLFFGSGTQLSVL.

Worth noting for this clone: This same CDR3 is encoded by further DNA sequences in the sample. The V call is TRBV4-1, the J call TRBJ1-2, with D hard to call. The germline V gene has CDR1 MGHRA and CDR2 YSYEKL. The CDR3 has 12 residues. The ends were cut back, 0 bases at V and 5 bases at J, with 4 bases in the middle. DNA of the CDR3: TGCGCCAGCAGCCAAGAAGGGTATGGCTACACCTTC. Its protein is CASSQEGYGYTF.

Remarks on this clone: Being one base from a much bigger clone, this may be a read error. V and J are TRBV30 and TRBJ2-3; a weak D match, TRBD2 (5 bases). V lost 4 bases to trimming and J lost 2 bases, with 13 bases between them. This CDR3 is built from 14 residues. Looked up from germline, CDR1 is GTSNPN and CDR2 is SVGIG (reference sequence). The CDR3 DNA reads as TGTGCCTGGAAGCCCCGAGCGGACACAGATACGCAGTATTTT. As protein: CAWKPRADTDTQYF. Looking up the rest from reference TRBV30 and TRBJ2-3 gives the full variable domain: SQTIHQWPATLVQPVGSPLSLECTVEGTSNPNLYWYRQAAGRGLQLLFYSVGIGQISSEVPQNLSASRPQDRQFILSSKKLLLSDSGFYLCAWKPRADTDTQYFGPGTRLTVL.

The CDR3 DNA sequence: TGTGCCAGCAGCTTCATTTCCGGGACAGAGAACACTGAAGCTTTCTTT. It is translated as CASSFISGTENTEAFF. This chain connects TRBV7-9 to TRBJ1-1, with 7 bases identical to TRBD1. CDR3 length: 16 residues. V lost 3 bases, J lost 1 base, and 8 bases stayed unmatched. Germline V gives CDR1 SEHNR, CDR2 FQNEAQ (reference sequence).

This clone was detected only a few times. This sequence joins TRBV28 and TRBJ2-1; the match to TRBD1 covers 10 bases. Germline trimming cut 4 bases from V and 10 bases from J; bases unmatched to any gene: 13. CDR3 size: 16 residues. CDR1 is MDHEN, CDR2 SYDVKM, per germline. The CDR3 is CASSSLRQGASSEQFF. CDR3 nucleotides: TGTGCCAGCAGTTCCCTACGACAGGGGGCTTCAAGCGAGCAGTTCTTC.

This clone was seen a single time. V is TRBV11-3 and J is TRBJ2-7, with TRBD2 matching 8 bases. Germline lookup yields CDR1 SGHNT and CDR2 YENEEA. With 5 bases clipped from V and 2 bases from J, the junction kept 8 bases outside the gene matches. The CDR3 spans 15 residues. The CDR3 coding sequence is TGTGCCAGCAGCCCTCGAGGCGGGAGGCCCTACGAGCAGTACTTC. Amino acids: CASSPRGGRPYEQYF.

J is TRBJ2-1 and V is TRBV25-1, with TRBD2 matching 9 bases. The CDR3 runs 15 residues. V lost 7 bases and J lost 4; bases outside the gene matches: 8. Germline V gene sequence: CDR1 MGHDK, CDR2 SYGVNS. The CDR3 DNA reads TGTGCCAGCACGGGCGGGGGGGAAACATACAATGAGCAGTTCTTC. It specifies CASTGGGETYNEQFF.

This clone was observed many times. The chain links TRBV6-1 to TRBJ2-5, with D perhaps assigned TRBD1 or TRBD2 (5 bases each). Trimming removed 0 bases from V and 5 bases from J, with 16 bases in between. CDR1 MNHNS and CDR2 SASEGT come from the germline V gene. The CDR3 contains 16 residues. CDR3 in DNA: TGTGCCAGCAGTGAAGCCCGGGGCAGCCCCCAGGAGACCCAGTACTTC. It yields the protein CASSEARGSPQETQYF.

This CDR3 reads CASSLVARGGNQPQHF. The CDR3 DNA reads TGTGCCAGCAGCTTAGTGGCCAGGGGTGGCAATCAGCCCCAGCATTTT. V gene TRBV7-8 combines with J gene TRBJ1-5; perhaps TRBD1 as D (6 bases). Trimming took off 1 base at V and 2 bases at J, with 12 bases between the two ends. The CDR3 totals 16 residues. Germline V gene sequence: CDR1 SGHVS, CDR2 FQNEAQ.

The chain joins TRBV4-2 to TRBJ1-4; D perhaps matches TRBD1 (6 bases). The V gene lost 1 base and the J gene lost 4 bases, with 13 bases spanning the gap. The CDR3 sequence is 16 residues long. Germline loops: CDR1 LGHNA, CDR2 YNFKEQ. CDR3 protein: CASSQARTASNEKLFF. The DNA for the CDR3 is TGTGCCAGCAGCCAAGCCCGGACAGCCAGTAATGAAAAACTGTTTTTT.

This clone was observed once. The V and J genes are TRBV6-1 and TRBJ2-3; a possible D gene is TRBD2 (5 bases). This CDR3 has 19 amino acids. In germline, CDR1 is MNHNS, CDR2 SASEGT. V was trimmed by 4 bases and J by 2 bases, leaving 25 bases between them. CDR3 loop: CASSVTSGGPVGHTDTQYF. The CDR3 nucleotides read TGTGCCAGCAGTGTTACTAGTGGAGGTCCCGTAGGGCACACAGATACGCAGTATTTT.

The V call is TRBV5-1, the J call TRBJ1-1; perhaps TRBD1 as D (5 bases). Deletions cut 0 bases from V and 0 bases from J, with 9 bases between. CDR1 and CDR2 (germline): SGHRS, YFSETQ. CDR3 length: 15 amino acids. The CDR3 nucleotides are TGCGCCAGCAGCTTGGCTTGGGGGGTGAACACTGAAGCTTTCTTT. Translation gives CASSLAWGVNTEAFF.

This clone was seen once. This chain connects TRBV29-1 to TRBJ1-4, with 7 bases lining up with TRBD1. V lost 6 bases to trimming and J lost 8 bases; unmatched junction nucleotides: 12. CDR1 is SQVTM and CDR2 is ANQGSEA in the germline V gene. CDR3 length: 14 amino acids. The CDR3 here is CSVRHRGWGEKLFF. CDR3 sequence (DNA): TGCAGCGTCAGACACAGGGGATGGGGAGAAAAACTGTTTTTT.

The CDR3 DNA reads TGTGCCAGCAGCTTAGACCGCCCCATAGCGGGGACCACAGATACGCAGTATTTT. As protein: CASSLDRPIAGTTDTQYF. The chain carries TRBV11-2 and TRBJ2-3, with 8 bases lining up with TRBD2. The CDR3 consists of 18 residues. V trimming: 0 bases; J trimming: 2 bases; junction bases outside the gene matches: 10. Germline V lookup: CDR1 SGHAT, CDR2 FQNNGV.

This clone was found a few times. The V gene is TRBV23-1, the J gene TRBJ2-1; D possibly matches TRBD1 or TRBD2 (6 bases each). TRBV23-1 is labeled an ORF, and its function is uncertain. The germline V and J ends were trimmed by 6 bases and 8 bases, with 11 bases remaining between them. The CDR3 extends over 12 amino acids. This chain's CDR3 is CASRGGPHEQFF. The CDR3 region has the DNA TGCGCCAGCAGGGGGGGCCCCCATGAGCAGTTCTTC.

The V call is TRBV7-9, the J call TRBJ2-1; TRBD2 matches 11 bases. The V gene's germline CDR1 is SEHNR and CDR2 FQNEAQ (reference sequence). The CDR3 totals 14 residues. V lost 7 bases and J lost 6; bases outside the gene matches: 5. Here the CDR3 DNA reads TGTGCCAGCATTAGCGGGAGGGGAGGCAATGAGCAGTTCTTC. Amino acids: CASISGRGGNEQFF.

The chain couples TRBV5-8 to TRBJ1-4, with 7 nucleotides matching TRBD1. The CDR3 contains 16 residues. The junction had 6 bases not matched to a gene; V was cut back by 4 bases and J by 0 bases. The germline CDR1 and CDR2 sequences are SGHTS and YDEGEE. CDR3: CASSLGQGATNEKLFF. The CDR3 DNA follows: TGTGCCAGCAGCCTTGGGCAGGGGGCAACTAATGAAAAACTGTTTTTT.